The 3 T cell receptor beta chains reported below all come from one sample, sequenced in a study of T cells in Graves' hyperthyroidism and ophthalmopathy. Using RNA transcripts as the source, TCR beta CDR3 regions were amplified. An initial round of RT-PCR targeting the TCR CDR3 relied on the HTBI primer set. From the multiplex PCR reads, TCRdb called clonotypes with MiXCR, one entry per CDR3 protein. The table has a few hundred thousand distinct CDR3 sequences, 35% to 55% seen once. Sequencing was done on a sample of peripheral blood or thyroid tissue (not recorded which). These receptors came from a woman aged 18-30 years with Graves' hyperthyroidism.

As for this clonotype: Likely a read error: the CDR3 ends without its conserved phenylalanine or tryptophan. V gene TRBV29-1 combines with J gene TRBJ2-2; 13 bases map to TRBD2. Germline V gene data show CDR1 as SQVTM and CDR2 as ANQGSEA. The CDR3 runs to 15 residues. V gave up 6 bases and J gave up 5 bases; unmatched junction bases: 6. The CDR3 loop is CSVGLAGERTGELFS. The CDR3 nucleotides are TGCAGCGTCGGACTAGCGGGAGAGCGGACCGGGGAGCTGTTTTCT.

For this clonotype: The junction departs from germline at one end; a sequencing error may be responsible. The chain combines TRBV10-2 with TRBJ2-7, with TRBD1 matching over 7 bases. From germline, CDR1 is WSHSY and CDR2 SAAADI. CDR3 length: 13 amino acids. CDR3 sequence: CAGSGTTGYEQYF. The DNA for the CDR3 is TGTGCCGGCAGTGGGACGACAGGGTACGAGCAGTACTTC.

V and J are TRBV2 and TRBJ1-6, with D tentatively TRBD1 (5 bases). V was shortened by 4 bases and J by 13 bases, with 14 bases between the two germline ends. CDR1 and CDR2 (germline): SNHLY, FYNNEI. The CDR3 extends over 13 amino acids. In DNA form, the CDR3 reads TGTGCCAGCAGTGTAGCGGGGGGATCCCCCCTCCACTTT. Translated: CASSVAGGSPLHF. Using reference TRBV2 and TRBJ1-6 for the parts outside the CDR3, the full variable domain is EPEVTQTPSHQVTQMGQEVILRCVPISNHLYFYWYRQILGQKVEFLVSFYNNEISEKSEIFDDQFSVERPDGSNFTLKIRSTKLEDSAMYFCASSVAGGSPLHFGNGTRLTVT.